A single sample gave rise to the 16 T cell receptor beta chains below, sequenced in a study of blood T cells in healthy people across ages. A sample-barcoded 5' primer and a J-beta primer mix were used in a second PCR of roughly 7 to 12 cycles. TCRdb reanalysed the 5' RACE reads using MiXCR and keeps one entry per CDR3 protein. In the table there are fewer than 950,000 distinct CDR3 sequences, about 48% of which are singletons. The sequenced sample was blood. The receptors derive from an elderly man in good health.

The rearrangement uses TRBV20-1 and TRBJ2-3, with 9 bases lining up with TRBD2. J was trimmed by 6 bases and V by 2 bases; bases with no gene match: 12. Germline CDR1 and CDR2: DFQATT and SNEGSKA (reference sequence). This CDR3 has 16 amino acids. DNA for the CDR3: TGCAGTGCTAGAAGTAGCGGGAGAGCCAACTCTGATACGCAGTATTTT. This codes for CSARSSGRANSDTQYF.

A remark on this clonotype: At one boundary the junction diverges from the germline segment, which might be a read error. V gene TRBV7-2 combines with J gene TRBJ1-5, with D possibly being TRBD1 (6 bases). The germline V gene has CDR1 SGHTA and CDR2 FQGNSA. This CDR3 has 16 amino acids. The CDR3 DNA reads as TGTGCCAGCAGCTTAGTCGGGGGACAATCAAATCAGCCCCGGCATTTT. It translates to CASSLVGGQSNQPRHF.

DNA for the CDR3: TGTGCCGCGATGCCCGCAGGGACTGAAGCTTTCTTT. It specifies CAAMPAGTEAFF. The V gene is TRBV7-9, the J gene TRBJ1-1; tentatively, D is TRBD1 (5 bases). V lost 11 bases to trimming and J lost 5 bases, with 15 bases between them. This CDR3 is built from 12 residues. CDR1 and CDR2 from the germline V gene are SEHNR and FQNEAQ (reference sequence).

This chain joins TRBV5-1 and TRBJ1-1; D perhaps matches TRBD1 (6 bases). The length of the CDR3 is 14 residues. The germline gives CDR1 SGHRS, CDR2 YFSETQ. Trimming stripped 4 bases from V and 5 bases from J, with 15 bases between. In DNA form, the CDR3 reads TGCGCCAGCAGCAAACTCACAGGGACGACTGAAGCTTTCTTT. Its protein is CASSKLTGTTEAFF.

This sequence joins TRBV7-2 and TRBJ2-1, with a weak D call TRBD2 (5 bases). This CDR3 comprises 15 residues. Germline V gene lookup returns CDR1 SGHTA and CDR2 FQGNSA. V lost 5 bases and J 3 bases, leaving 14 bases between the germline ends. The CDR3 DNA sequence: TGTGCCAGCAGCCCTCAAAGCCGGGGCTACAATGAGCAGTTCTTC. This sequence encodes CASSPQSRGYNEQFF.

CDR3 coding DNA: TGTGCCAGCAGCTTGAGGGGGGCTTGGGAAAAACTGTTTTTT. Translating it yields CASSLRGAWEKLFF. The chain carries TRBV7-2 and TRBJ1-4, with D tentatively TRBD1 (6 bases). Germline V gene sequence: CDR1 SGHTA, CDR2 FQGNSA. V lost 3 bases and J 8 bases, leaving 13 bases between the germline ends. The CDR3 sequence is 14 residues long.

J is TRBJ2-7 and V is TRBV7-2; TRBD2 is a possible D gene (5 bases). The germline CDR1 and CDR2 sequences are SGHTA and FQGNSA. The CDR3 totals 16 residues. V shed 0 bases and J shed 3 bases, with 15 bases lying between them. CDR3 DNA: TGTGCCAGCAGCTTAGCCCCTAGCAACGCCATCTACGAGCAGTACTTC. Its protein product is CASSLAPSNAIYEQYF.

The rearrangement joins TRBV2 to TRBJ2-1; maybe TRBD2 (5 bases). Germline CDR1 SNHLY, CDR2 FYNNEI. V was cut by 8 bases and J by 10 bases, with 15 bases left in between. The length of the CDR3 is 12 residues. CDR3 sequence (DNA): TGTGCCAGCTCTTGGACTGCCCAGGAGCAGTTCTTC. This encodes CASSWTAQEQFF.

The count of this clonotype is one. The V gene is TRBV9, the J gene TRBJ1-1; no clear D gene. Between the trimmed V and J ends, which lost 4 bases and 1 base, there was a span of 11 bases. The CDR3 spans 14 residues. CDR1 SGDLS and CDR2 YYNGEE come from the germline V gene. CDR3 DNA: TGTGCCAGCAGCCCCACAAATGGGAACACTGAAGCTTTCTTT. Its translation is CASSPTNGNTEAFF.

This chain connects TRBV2 to TRBJ1-1; 8 nucleotides line up with TRBD1. The CDR3 has 13 amino acids. Germline CDR1 reads SNHLY; CDR2 reads FYNNEI. The V gene end was trimmed by 4 bases and the J gene end by 6 bases; junction bases not matched to a gene: 4. The CDR3: CASSGQGQAEAFF. As DNA, the CDR3 is TGTGCCAGCAGTGGACAGGGGCAGGCTGAAGCTTTCTTT.

V and J are TRBV2 and TRBJ2-7; 8 nucleotides align to TRBD2. The better agreement between TRBJ2-5 and the DNA end casts doubt on the J call. The germline V gene has CDR1 SNHLY and CDR2 FYNNEI. This CDR3 is 13 amino acids long. In DNA form, the CDR3 reads TGTGCCAGCGTTAGCGGGGCCCAAGAGACCCAGTACTTC. Translation: CASVSGAQETQYF.

This clonotype was seen only a few times. This rearrangement joins TRBV29-1 to TRBJ2-5; D is unresolved. TRBJ2-7 explains the end of the DNA better; the J call may be wrong. Germline loops: CDR1 SQVTM, CDR2 ANQGSEA. The CDR3 covers 22 residues. Here the CDR3 reads CSVDSRPAPPLGTFRVLSEQYF. The CDR3 nucleotides are TGCAGCGTTGACTCCCGGCCGGCCCCACCACTTGGCACGTTTCGAGTTCTTAGCGAGCAGTACTTC.

This clonotype showed up just once. The chain recombines TRBV3-1 with TRBJ2-7; TRBD2 matches at 15 bases. Gene TRBJ2-5 matches the end of the DNA better, so the J call may be wrong. Germline CDR1 LGHDT, CDR2 YNNKEL (reference sequence). The CDR3 totals 16 residues. As DNA, the CDR3 is TGTGCCAGCAGCACCTGGGGACTAGCGGGAGGAGAGACCCAGTACTTC. This codes for CASSTWGLAGGETQYF.

This clonotype was seen many times. The chain links TRBV3-1 to TRBJ2-1, with TRBD2 identical over 11 bases. The CDR3 has 13 residues. The trim removed 2 bases at V and 9 bases at J, leaving 0 bases unmatched. Looked up from germline, CDR1 is LGHDT and CDR2 is YNNKEL (reference sequence). The CDR3 loop is CASSQTSGSEQFF. CDR3 DNA sequence: TGTGCCAGCAGCCAAACTAGCGGGAGTGAGCAGTTCTTC.

The genes are TRBV20-1 and TRBJ2-3, with D possibly being TRBD1 (5 bases). This CDR3 comprises 15 residues. Trimming took 1 base from V and 3 from J, leaving 14 bases between them. CDR1 is DFQATT and CDR2 is SNEGSKA in the germline V gene (reference sequence). The CDR3 loop reads CSARAMWQGTDTQYF. In DNA, the CDR3 is TGCAGTGCTAGAGCTATGTGGCAGGGAACAGATACGCAGTATTTT.

The sample holds a few counts of this clonotype. The rearrangement joins TRBV20-1 to TRBJ1-2; a weak D match, TRBD1 (6 bases). The CDR3 contains 15 residues. The germline gives CDR1 DFQATT, CDR2 SNEGSKA (reference sequence). V was shortened by 0 bases and J by 3 bases, with 14 bases between the two germline ends. CDR3 region: CSARDNLGAHYGYTF. CDR3 in DNA: TGCAGTGCTAGAGATAATCTGGGGGCTCACTATGGCTACACCTTC.